Listed below are T cell receptor beta chains from one sample, sequenced in a study of blood T cell repertoires in COVID-19. This table comes from immunoSEQ multiplex PCR, and its TCRdb copy is limited to in-frame clones, with some not included. The sample lists 200,000 to 250,000 clones, 85% to 90% occurring once. The sequenced sample consisted of peripheral blood. The receptors come from a man in his fifties or sixties with COVID-19, enrolled during active disease. Each CDR3 is given with its conserved first and last residue. Fields, in order: V gene, D gene, J gene, clone size, CDR3 protein, CDR3 DNA. The D gene is left open where the match is weak. Rows give clone size only sometimes, using once, few, many, or a class for an expanded clone.

TRBV7-3,NA,TRBJ1-2,NA,CASSYDNGYGYTF,TGTGCCAGCAGCTACGACAACGGCTATGGCTACACCTTC
TRBV12-3/TRBV12-4,NA,TRBJ2-1,few,CASSFGRLGEQFF,TGTGCCAGCAGTTTCGGCAGACTTGGTGAGCAGTTCTTC
TRBV5-1,TRBD1,TRBJ2-3,NA,CASSQGQTTDTQYF,TGCGCCAGCAGCCAGGGACAGACCACAGATACGCAGTATTTT
TRBV21-1,NA,TRBJ2-1,NA,CASSKALPQRGRELNEQFF,TGTGCCAGCAGCAAAGCGCTCCCCCAACGTGGGCGGGAGCTCAATGAGCAGTTCTTC
TRBV5-1,TRBD1,TRBJ1-5,NA,CASSPGTGSSGAQPQHF,TGCGCCAGCAGCCCCGGGACAGGGTCTAGTGGGGCTCAGCCCCAGCATTTT
TRBV7-9,TRBD1,TRBJ1-1,NA,CASIQGGLNTEAFF,TGTGCCAGCATACAGGGGGGTCTGAACACTGAAGCTTTCTTT
TRBV25-1,NA,TRBJ1-2,NA,CASSYGDTYGYTF,TGTGCCAGCAGTTACGGGGACACCTATGGCTACACCTTC
TRBV6-1,NA,TRBJ1-6,NA,CASSEVQGYSPLHF,TGTGCCAGCAGTGAAGTCCAGGGCTATTCACCCCTCCACTTT
TRBV20-1,NA,TRBJ2-4,NA,CSASPISGAKNIQYF,TGCAGTGCTAGTCCGATCTCAGGGGCCAAAAACATTCAGTACTTC
TRBV27,NA,TRBJ1-6,NA,CASSLSSDTHNSPLHF,TGTGCCAGCAGTTTATCCTCGGACACCCATAATTCACCCCTCCACTTT
TRBV2,NA,TRBJ1-5,once,CASSAQGSGWPQHF,TGTGCCAGCAGCGCTCAGGGGAGTGGGTGGCCCCAGCATTTT
TRBV10-1,NA,TRBJ1-1,once,CASKRTVYHTEAFF,TGCGCCAGCAAGAGGACAGTCTATCACACTGAAGCTTTCTTT
TRBV27,TRBD1,TRBJ1-1,NA,CASSRTGGLDTEAFF,TGTGCCAGCAGCAGAACAGGGGGCTTAGACACTGAAGCTTTCTTT
TRBV2,TRBD2,TRBJ2-1,NA,CASRLSSGPGTSGGYNEQFF,TGTGCCAGCAGGCTCAGCAGCGGCCCCGGGACTAGCGGAGGCTACAATGAGCAGTTCTTC
TRBV27,NA,TRBJ2-7,NA,CASSSTRLWGGSIYEQYF,TGTGCCAGCAGTTCAACCCGACTATGGGGGGGCTCTATATACGAGCAGTACTTC
TRBV27,NA,TRBJ1-2,NA,CASSLNRANGYTF,TGTGCCAGCAGTTTGAACAGGGCTAATGGCTACACCTTC
TRBV15,TRBD1,TRBJ2-5,NA,CATSRSGTGGLETQYF,TGTGCCACCAGCAGATCCGGGACAGGGGGCTTGGAGACCCAGTACTTC